This T cell receptor beta chain was observed in a study of T cells in localized non-small cell lung cancer. The V end lost 0 bases, the J end lost 0 bases, and 12 bases lay between the germline ends. This CDR3 has 17 amino acids. From germline, CDR1 is KGHSH and CDR2 LQKENI. Worth noting for this clone: The antigen remains unidentified.

TCRdb's copy holds only in-frame clones and misses some; the assay was immunoSEQ multiplex PCR. The table lists approximately 28,000 clones, approximately 91% of them singletons. Findings of the study overall: Heterogeneity is still possible, as just one tumor region was sequenced. Density of T cells in blood, when higher, went with longer overall survival. Out of the top 100 tumor clones, a median about 50 were seen in adjacent lung. T cell clonality was highest in uninvolved adjacent lung, above tumor.

The TCR comes from a female donor aged 60 or older with stage II squamous cell lung carcinoma. This sequence joins TRBV18 and TRBJ1-3; D remains unclear. This specimen was peripheral blood, taken before any cancer treatment. CDR3 sequence (DNA): TGTGCCAGCTCACCACCGGGAACGTTGATCTCTGGAAACACCATATATTTT. Its translation is CASSPPGTLISGNTIYF.